The 13 T cell receptor beta chains in this list originate from one sample, sequenced in a study of CD8+ T cells in alopecia areata. RNA was extracted and reverse transcribed into cDNA as the sequencing template. The table came from immunoSEQ multiplex PCR; TCRdb's copy has only in-frame clones and leaves some out. The sample has 150,000 to 200,000 clones; approximately 65% are singletons. Treatment here: oral pan-JAK inhibitor, 5-10 mg twice daily. The specimen was CD4+ T cells sorted from blood, collected at week 4, from a patient treated with tofacitinib. These receptors were obtained from a human donor with alopecia areata.

J is TRBJ1-1 and V is TRBV19; no clear D. The CDR3 contains 13 residues. Trimming took off 4 bases at V and 3 bases at J, with 9 bases between the two ends. CDR1 is LNHDA and CDR2 is SQIVND in the germline V gene (reference sequence). CDR3 nucleotides: TGTGCCAGTAGTACCCCCATGGACACTGAAGCTTTCTTT. It yields the protein CASSTPMDTEAFF.

The chain combines TRBV18 with TRBJ1-3; perhaps TRBD1 as D (5 bases). From germline, CDR1 is KGHSH and CDR2 LQKENI. This CDR3 is 16 amino acids long. The ends were cut back, 0 bases at V and 0 bases at J, with 9 bases in the middle. The CDR3 bases are TGTGCCAGCTCACCACCTTCAGGGAGCTCTGGAAACACCATATATTTT. This translates into CASSPPSGSSGNTIYF.

A few counts support this clone. The chain links TRBV5-6 to TRBJ2-3; 13 nucleotides line up with TRBD2. V dropped 3 bases and J dropped 6; count of bases not matched to a gene: 7. This CDR3 is built from 16 residues. Germline assignment: CDR1 SGHDT and CDR2 YYEEEE. Written as DNA, the CDR3 is TGTGCCAGCAGCTCTCCTGGACTAGCGGGGGCGGATACGCAGTATTTT. This translates into CASSSPGLAGADTQYF.

The V gene is TRBV4-1, the J gene TRBJ1-2; 9 positions match TRBD1. After removal of 3 bases from V and 7 bases from J, the junction contained 6 bases not matched to a gene. The CDR3 sequence is 14 residues long. CDR1 MGHRA and CDR2 YSYEKL come from the germline V gene. CDR3 protein: CASSQEGTGLGYTF. In DNA, the CDR3 is TGCGCCAGCAGCCAGGAGGGGACAGGGCTTGGCTACACCTTC.

The chain links TRBV30 to TRBJ2-1; TRBD1 matches 8 bases. The junction had 4 bases not matched to a gene; V was cut back by 0 bases and J by 0 bases. CDR3 length equals 16 residues. CDR1 GTSNPN and CDR2 SVGIG come from the germline V gene (reference sequence). CDR3 amino acids: CAWSVTGGFSYNEQFF. As DNA, the CDR3 is TGTGCCTGGAGTGTAACAGGGGGTTTCTCCTACAATGAGCAGTTCTTC.

This chain connects TRBV7-9 to TRBJ2-3; no definite D call. From germline, CDR1 is SEHNR and CDR2 FQNEAQ (reference sequence). The CDR3 has 11 residues. V gave up 0 bases and J gave up 5 bases, with 0 bases separating them. In nucleotides, the CDR3 is TGTGCCAGCAGCTTAGCAGATACGCAGTATTTT. This codes for CASSLADTQYF.

The chain recombines TRBV27 with TRBJ2-7, with TRBD2 identical over 8 bases. The CDR3 covers 14 residues. The germline CDR1 and CDR2 sequences are MNHEY and SMNVEV (reference sequence). The ends lost 4 bases at V and 3 bases at J; junction bases unmatched: 5. This CDR3 reads CASSYTREGYEQYF. The DNA of the CDR3 is TGTGCCAGCAGTTATACCCGGGAGGGCTACGAGCAGTACTTC.

The chain uses TRBV11-2 and TRBJ2-3, with TRBD1 identical over 8 bases. The CDR3 extends over 15 amino acids. Germline V gene lookup returns CDR1 SGHAT and CDR2 FQNNGV. V lost 3 bases to trimming and J lost 5 bases; unmatched junction nucleotides: 7. The CDR3 loop reads CASSLVDRAQDTQYF. In DNA form, the CDR3 reads TGTGCCAGCAGCTTGGTGGACAGGGCTCAAGATACGCAGTATTTT.

The chain employs TRBV14 and TRBJ2-7; D gene ambiguous. Germline V gene lookup returns CDR1 SGHDN and CDR2 FVKESK. V lost 4 bases and J 5 bases, leaving 9 bases between the germline ends. CDR3 size: 12 residues. CDR3: CASSRTWNEQYF. The CDR3 bases are TGTGCCAGCAGCCGGACCTGGAACGAGCAGTACTTC.

This chain connects TRBV30 to TRBJ2-7; D is unresolved. This CDR3 has 13 residues. V shed 2 bases and J shed 2 bases, with 10 bases lying between them. Germline V gene sequence: CDR1 GTSNPN, CDR2 SVGIG (reference sequence). The CDR3 DNA sequence: TGTGCCTGGAGTATTACGTCTCCCTACGAGCAGTACTTC. Translated: CAWSITSPYEQYF.

Of note for this clone: A much larger clonotype is one base distant, so this may be a read error. V gene TRBV25-1 combines with J gene TRBJ2-3, with D hard to call. The CDR3 is 11 residues long. Germline CDR1 MGHDK, CDR2 SYGVNS. Trimming removed 4 bases at V and 4 bases at J, with 3 bases between. CDR3: CASSVADTQYF. The CDR3 nucleotides are TGTGCCAGCAGTGTCGCAGATACGCAGTATTTT.

V and J are TRBV5-1 and TRBJ2-7, with a possible D match to TRBD2 (5 bases). Germline CDR1 is SGHRS and CDR2 is YFSETQ. CDR3 length: 14 residues. Trimming took 3 bases from V and 7 from J, leaving 17 bases between them. CDR3 DNA sequence: TGCGCCAGCAGCTCGAGGGTTTCACTTGGGGAGCAGTACTTC. As protein: CASSSRVSLGEQYF.

This chain links TRBV30 with TRBJ1-1, with D perhaps matching TRBD1 (5 bases). CDR1 and CDR2 from the germline V gene are GTSNPN and SVGIG (reference sequence). The CDR3 contains 12 residues. With 1 base removed from V and 6 bases from J, the gap between germline ends came to 9 bases. This chain's CDR3 is CAWSGGRAEAFF. The CDR3 DNA reads as TGTGCCTGGAGTGGGGGCAGGGCTGAAGCTTTCTTT.